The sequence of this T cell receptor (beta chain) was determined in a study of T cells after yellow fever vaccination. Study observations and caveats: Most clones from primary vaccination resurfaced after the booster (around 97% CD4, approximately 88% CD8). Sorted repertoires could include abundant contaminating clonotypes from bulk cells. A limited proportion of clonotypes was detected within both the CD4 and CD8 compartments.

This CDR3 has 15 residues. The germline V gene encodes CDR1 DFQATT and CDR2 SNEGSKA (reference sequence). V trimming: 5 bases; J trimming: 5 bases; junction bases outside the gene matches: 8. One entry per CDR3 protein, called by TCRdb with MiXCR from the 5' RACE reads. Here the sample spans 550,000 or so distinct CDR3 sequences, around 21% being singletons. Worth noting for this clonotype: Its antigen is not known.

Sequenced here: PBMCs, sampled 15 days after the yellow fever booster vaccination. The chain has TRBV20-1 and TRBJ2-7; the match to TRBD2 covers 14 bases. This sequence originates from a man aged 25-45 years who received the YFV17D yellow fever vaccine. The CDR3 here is CSASPPGLAGDEQYF. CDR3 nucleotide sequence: TGCAGTGCTTCGCCCCCGGGACTAGCGGGAGACGAGCAGTACTTC.